This T cell receptor (beta chain) is drawn from a study of OX40 agonist ivuxolimab in advanced cancers. Note on this clone: Its antigen is unknown.

Findings and limits, study-wide: Researchers did not establish what antigens the expanded peripheral T cells target.

Using immunoSEQ multiplex PCR, the repertoire was profiled, and TCRdb retains in-frame clones only, with some absent. The sample records 70,000 to 95,000 clones, approximately 92% being singletons. The receptor comes from an adult with an advanced solid tumor such as melanoma, head and neck, liver or kidney cancer. The sample here was CD4+ or CD8+ T cells sorted from blood, taken in a trial of the OX40 agonist ivuxolimab.

The CDR3: CASTASGAKNIQYF. The CDR3 bases are TGTGCCAGTACCGCTTCGGGGGCCAAAAACATTCAGTACTTC. V is TRBV19 and J is TRBJ2-4, with D possibly being TRBD2 (5 bases). CDR1 and CDR2 from the germline V gene are LNHDA and SQIVND (reference sequence). V was trimmed by 7 bases and J by 1 base, leaving 11 bases between them. The CDR3 covers 14 residues.